These T cell receptor beta chains were read from a single sample in a study of regulatory T cells in long-lasting Graves disease. TCRdb redid the calling of the multiplex PCR reads with MiXCR, one entry per CDR3 protein. Here the sample spans 400,000 to 500,000 distinct CDR3 sequences, approximately 15% being singletons. The same data also went into a second study, on T cells in Graves' hyperthyroidism and ophthalmopathy.

The starting material was peripheral blood mononuclear cells (PBMCs), obtained at new diagnosis, from a patient treated with antithyroid drugs. The receptors come from a woman in her forties with Graves disease. Each CDR3 is given with its conserved first and last residue. Fields, in order: J gene, V gene, D gene, clone size, CDR3 protein, CDR3 DNA. D genes are given only for firm matches. Clone size is shown for a subset of rows, as once, few, many or a class of expanded clone.

TRBJ1-2 TRBV19 - many CASRGGPGRDLAYGYTF TGTGCCAGTAGGGGGGGACCGGGACGAGATTTGGCCTATGGCTACACCTTC
TRBJ2-7 TRBV2 TRBD2 many CASSEALAGGLEQYF TGTGCCAGCAGTGAAGCTCTAGCGGGAGGGCTCGAGCAGTACTTC
TRBJ2-7 TRBV27 - - CASSPGLYTSSYEQYF TGTGCCAGCAGTCCCGGACTCTATACCAGCTCCTACGAGCAGTACTTC
TRBJ2-1 TRBV7-9 - few CASSLGGASGEQFF TGTGCCAGCAGCTTAGGCGGGGCCAGCGGTGAGCAGTTCTTC
TRBJ2-7 TRBV6-1 TRBD2 many CASASGYEQYF TGTGCCAGCGCTAGCGGCTACGAGCAGTACTTC
TRBJ1-1 TRBV2 - many CASGSGGDTEAFF TGTGCCAGCGGATCTGGGGGGGACACTGAAGCTTTCTTT
TRBJ1-1 TRBV5-6 - - CASSVGPIEAFF TGTGCCAGCAGCGTCGGACCTATTGAAGCTTTCTTT
TRBJ2-7 TRBV7-2 - few CASSLAPGVGYEQYF TGTGCCAGCAGCTTAGCGCCAGGGGTGGGCTACGAGCAGTACTTC
TRBJ2-7 TRBV7-2 TRBD2 many CASSTRTSLYHEQYF TGTGCCAGCAGCACCCGGACTAGCTTGTACCACGAGCAGTACTTC
TRBJ1-5 TRBV28 TRBD1 once CASSLGQGGYGNQPQHF TGTGCCAGCAGTTTAGGGCAGGGGGGGTATGGCAATCAGCCCCAGCATTTT
TRBJ2-7 TRBV6-2/TRBV6-3 TRBD1 many CASSTPGQLSYEQYF TGTGCCAGCAGTACGCCGGGACAGCTTTCCTACGAGCAGTACTTC
TRBJ1-1 TRBV20-1 - many CSARIGKRTEAFF TGCAGTGCTAGAATTGGGAAAAGAACTGAAGCTTTCTTT
TRBJ2-1 TRBV15 TRBD2 many CATSRDGPSGSIEQFF TGTGCCACCAGCAGAGATGGTCCTAGCGGGAGTATAGAGCAGTTCTTC
TRBJ2-1 TRBV7-6 TRBD2 - CASSYRTSGSNEQFF TGTGCCAGCAGTTATCGGACTAGCGGGAGTAATGAGCAGTTCTTC
TRBJ2-1 TRBV28 - many CASSFMSREQFF TGTGCCAGCAGTTTTATGTCGCGGGAGCAGTTCTTC
TRBJ2-2 TRBV7-9 - - CASRPDGVGGELFF TGTGCCAGCAGACCAGACGGGGTTGGAGGGGAGCTGTTTTTT
TRBJ2-2 TRBV9 TRBD1 few CASSAQDRATGELFF TGTGCCAGCAGCGCCCAGGACAGGGCCACCGGGGAGCTGTTTTTT
TRBJ1-2 TRBV28 - many CASSLGGGDYGYTF TGTGCCAGCAGTTTGGGAGGAGGGGACTATGGCTACACCTTC
TRBJ2-2 TRBV7-3 - many CASSLLRNTGELFF TGTGCCAGCAGCCTATTAAGGAACACCGGGGAGCTGTTTTTT
TRBJ2-1 TRBV19 - - CASTWADTLGNEQFF TGTGCCAGTACCTGGGCGGATACTCTAGGAAATGAGCAGTTCTTC
TRBJ2-1 TRBV7-9 - many CASSPTATRIYNEQFF TGTGCCAGCAGCCCGACAGCTACAAGAATTTACAATGAGCAGTTCTTC
TRBJ1-2 TRBV19 - few CASMDKDGYTF TGTGCCAGTATGGACAAAGATGGCTACACCTTC
TRBJ2-7 TRBV30 - - CAWSVQGTYFIYEQYF TGTGCCTGGAGTGTACAAGGGACATATTTTATCTACGAGCAGTACTTC
TRBJ2-1 TRBV7-8 - many CASSLGGGVAYNEQFF TGTGCCAGCAGCTTAGGTGGGGGAGTGGCCTACAATGAGCAGTTCTTC
TRBJ2-1 TRBV12-3/TRBV12-4 TRBD2 many CASSLLAGDNEQFF TGTGCCAGCAGTTTACTAGCGGGAGACAATGAGCAGTTCTTC
TRBJ2-1 TRBV12-3/TRBV12-4 - many CASSNGLRYGNEQFF TGTGCCAGCAGCAACGGGCTACGCTACGGCAATGAGCAGTTCTTC
TRBJ2-3 TRBV29-1 TRBD2 many CSVGQRYAGLAGSDTQYF TGCAGCGTCGGACAGCGATACGCGGGACTAGCGGGATCCGATACGCAGTATTTT
TRBJ2-1 TRBV20-1 TRBD2 - CSAVGTSGSLDEQFF TGCAGTGCCGTAGGGACTAGCGGGAGTCTGGATGAGCAGTTCTTC
TRBJ2-7 TRBV24-1 TRBD2 many CATQRGAGEYEQYF TGTGCCACCCAGCGCGGGGCGGGAGAATACGAGCAGTACTTC
TRBJ2-1 TRBV28 - many CASSKLAPNEQFF TGTGCCAGCAGTAAACTAGCTCCCAATGAGCAGTTCTTC
TRBJ2-1 TRBV11-2 TRBD2 few CASSYGRTYNEQFF TGTGCCAGCAGCTACGGGAGGACCTACAATGAGCAGTTCTTC
TRBJ1-2 TRBV4-1 - few CASSQQLARGYTF TGCGCCAGCAGCCAGCAACTGGCGCGTGGCTACACCTTC
TRBJ1-2 TRBV7-2 TRBD1 few CASSLPRDSRRRIAGGYTF TGTGCCAGCAGCTTACCTCGGGACAGCCGAAGGCGTATTGCCGGTGGCTACACCTTC
TRBJ2-7 TRBV7-3 TRBD2 - CASSATGTSGRWYEQYF TGTGCCAGCAGCGCGACCGGGACTAGCGGGAGATGGTACGAGCAGTACTTC
TRBJ2-7 TRBV28 - many CASSRDNTGFHSYEQYF TGTGCCAGCAGTCGAGACAACACAGGTTTTCACTCCTACGAGCAGTACTTC
TRBJ2-4 TRBV3-1 TRBD1 many CASSPSGLRGKAKNIQYF TGTGCCAGCAGCCCCTCCGGACTCAGGGGGAAGGCCAAAAACATTCAGTACTTC
TRBJ2-7 TRBV28 TRBD1 many CASSPQDRDGYEQYF TGTGCCAGCAGTCCACAAGACAGGGACGGCTACGAGCAGTACTTC
TRBJ1-1 TRBV11-2 - many CASSLMQGWGTEAFF TGTGCCAGCAGCTTGATGCAGGGTTGGGGCACTGAAGCTTTCTTT
TRBJ1-3 TRBV7-9 - many CASSSGQGNTIYF TGTGCCAGCAGCTCAGGACAAGGAAACACCATATATTTT
TRBJ1-1 TRBV10-3 - many CAISESGGVNTEAFF TGTGCCATCAGTGAGTCAGGGGGGGTGAACACTGAAGCTTTCTTT